Listed below are T cell receptor beta chains from one sample, sequenced in a study of metastatic and nonmetastatic thyroid tumors. TCRdb re-clonotyped the PCR reads via MiXCR. The sample holds about 32,000 clones, about a sixth seen once. Sequencing was done on a sample of blood. These receptors all stem from a female donor with papillary thyroid cancer or a benign thyroid nodule (not recorded which). Some clones in this sample may be carry-over from other donors' samples. The CDR3 runs from the conserved cysteine through the conserved F or W.

>TRBV20-1|11|TRBJ1-2
CSAEQDAGYTF
>TRBV6-1|14|TRBJ2-7
CASRDGQLAYEQYF
>TRBV19|13|TRBJ1-2
CASTTDRFYGYTF
>TRBV4-1|15|TRBJ2-2
CATSPQGVYTGELFF
>TRBV20-1|14|TRBJ2-7
CSARAYRKIYEQYF
>TRBV12-3/TRBV12-4|14|TRBJ1-3
CASTLRGVGFTIYF
>TRBV7-9|15|TRBJ2-5
CASSLYGRGPETQYF
>TRBV11-2|15|TRBJ1-2
CASSLQTVGNYGYTF
>TRBV3-1|14|TRBJ1-2
CASSQGREAYGYTF
>TRBV2|14|TRBJ2-3
CASSAGAYTDTQYF
>TRBV30|12|TRBJ2-5
CAWSRGEETQYF
>TRBV5-1|15|TRBJ1-1
CASSPGSEANTEAFF
>TRBV6-1|15|TRBJ1-2
CASGDSGTANYGYTF
>TRBV11-1|16|TRBJ2-7
CASSSPTRGRPYEQYF
>TRBV25-1|13|TRBJ1-5
CASRGYSNQPQHF
>TRBV9|15|TRBJ1-6
CASSVGRDPNSPLHF
>TRBV7-2|15|TRBJ1-2
CASSSSTWGHYGYTF
>TRBV19|17|TRBJ2-3
CASSILTSGGAFSTQYF
>TRBV2|17|TRBJ2-3
CAISEARQPTSTDTQYF
>TRBV5-1|14|TRBJ2-7
CASSLGGLAGGVYF
>TRBV24-1|15|TRBJ2-1
CATSASNLSYNEQFF
>TRBV5-1|14|TRBJ2-7
CASSLEWEAGEQYF
>TRBV15|15|TRBJ2-7
CATSRDLEGHYEQYF
>TRBV11-2|17|TRBJ2-1
CASSSDVREGGYNEQFF
>TRBV9|13|TRBJ2-3
CASSVASADTQYF
>TRBV2|12|TRBJ2-7
CASSAFPYEQYF
>TRBV19|15|TRBJ1-5
CASSNQPDGNQPQHF
>TRBV11-3|15|TRBJ1-2
CASSPSPGEEVGYTF
>TRBV24-1|13|TRBJ1-6
CATSSSYNSPLHF
>TRBV6-4|14|TRBJ2-3
CASSERGSTDTQYF
>TRBV12-3/TRBV12-4|12|TRBJ2-5
CASSLARETQYF
>TRBV5-1|11|TRBJ1-1
CASMRGTEAFF
>TRBV6-1|15|TRBJ1-4
CASRDGAGPAQKLFF
>TRBV11-2|14|TRBJ2-4
CASSLAGAKNIQYF
>TRBV2|13|TRBJ1-2
CASTAQEGNGYTF
>TRBV9|14|TRBJ2-7
CASSEGGGSYEQYF
>TRBV6-1|12|TRBJ2-7
CASRSSGTEQYF
>TRBV18|14|TRBJ2-7
CASSPRADSYEQYF
>TRBV20-1|14|TRBJ2-5
CSARGRGYQETQYF
>TRBV19|15|TRBJ1-1
CASSPIGAPVTEAFF
>TRBV29-1|15|TRBJ2-7
CSVEKITSDYYEQYF
>TRBV14|12|TRBJ1-2
CASSQAIYGYTF
>TRBV18|12|TRBJ1-2
CASSPGVYGYTF